The 22 T cell receptor beta chains reported below all come from one sample, sequenced in a study of metastatic and nonmetastatic thyroid tumors. Patients were all untreated before their thyroid surgery. TCRdb re-clonotyped the PCR reads through MiXCR. The repertoire holds around 40,000 clones, roughly 17% seen once, with 6.2% in the top ten. The specimen sequenced was blood. The receptors here all came from a male donor with papillary thyroid cancer or a benign thyroid nodule (not recorded which). Some clones in this sample may be carry-over from other donors' samples.

The V gene is TRBV20-1, the J gene TRBJ2-7; no definite D call. CDR1 DFQATT and CDR2 SNEGSKA come from the germline V gene (reference sequence). Trimming pared 3 bases from V and 4 bases from J, leaving 10 bases between. The CDR3 totals 12 residues. The DNA for the CDR3 is TGCAGTGCTAGGGCTGAGGAATACGAGCAGTACTTC. Its protein product is CSARAEEYEQYF.

This clone was seen many times. The chain is built from TRBV5-1 and TRBJ1-4; possible D gene TRBD1, 5 bases. The CDR3 sequence is 15 residues long. From germline, CDR1 is SGHRS and CDR2 YFSETQ. V was shortened by 4 bases and J by 8 bases, with 18 bases between the two germline ends. CDR3 bases: TGCGCCAGCAGCCCAATACAGGAAGGGAAGGAAAAACTGTTTTTT. Residues: CASSPIQEGKEKLFF.

Many counts were recorded for this clone. The CDR3 reads CASSFGWEAFF. The CDR3 DNA follows: TGTGCCAGCAGCTTTGGGTGGGAAGCTTTCTTT. The chain uses TRBV11-2 and TRBJ1-1; no reliable D call. The V gene lost 3 bases and the J gene lost 8 bases, with 7 bases spanning the gap. Germline CDR1 reads SGHAT; CDR2 reads FQNNGV. The CDR3 is 11 amino acids.

This clone has ten or more counts. The V call is TRBV6-4, the J call TRBJ2-5, with 14 bases fitting TRBD2. The ends lost 0 bases at V and 5 bases at J; junction bases unmatched: 2. The germline V gene has CDR1 MRHNA and CDR2 SNTAGT. The CDR3 contains 16 residues. The CDR3 bases are TGTGCCAGCAGTGACTCGACTAGCGGGGGGGCCGAGACCCAGTACTTC. Translated, it gives CASSDSTSGGAETQYF.

This clone was seen ten or more times. This chain connects TRBV18 to TRBJ2-1; 8 nucleotides match TRBD2. CDR3 length: 16 residues. Trimming took 6 bases from V and 5 from J; bases not matched to a gene: 12. CDR1 is KGHSH and CDR2 is LQKENI in the germline V gene. The CDR3 sequence: CASSPLRGGSNNEQFF. CDR3 in DNA: TGTGCCAGCTCTCCCCTTCGGGGGGGTTCAAACAATGAGCAGTTCTTC.

In its sample, this clone was seen many times. This rearrangement joins TRBV7-2 to TRBJ1-3, with D hard to call. Germline lookup yields CDR1 SGHTA and CDR2 FQGNSA. The ends were cut back, 6 bases at V and 0 bases at J, with 9 bases in the middle. The CDR3 is 14 residues long. CDR3 in DNA: TGTGCCAGCAGTAGAGGGATCTCTGGAAACACCATATATTTT. Protein: CASSRGISGNTIYF. Based on the CDR3 plus reference TRBV7-2 and TRBJ1-3, the full variable domain is GAGVSQSPSNKVTEKGKDVELRCDPISGHTALYWYRQSLGQGLEFLIYFQGNSAPDKSGLPSDRFSAERTGGSVSTLTIQRTQQEDSAVYLCASSRGISGNTIYFGEGSWLTVV.

This clone came up many times. This sequence joins TRBV10-3 and TRBJ1-1, with D perhaps matching TRBD1 (5 bases). The CDR3 runs 13 residues. Trimming took 7 bases from V and 1 from J, leaving 10 bases between them. CDR1 ENHRY and CDR2 SYGVKD come from the germline V gene. This CDR3 reads CAIMGGRNTEAFF. DNA of the CDR3: TGTGCCATCATGGGGGGAAGGAACACTGAAGCTTTCTTT.

This clone has more than one count but fewer than ten. The V gene is TRBV12-3 or TRBV12-4, the J gene TRBJ2-1; D is perhaps TRBD1 (5 bases). The CDR3 consists of 15 residues. The ends were cut back, 3 bases at V and 6 bases at J, with 15 bases in the middle. CDR3 in DNA: TGTGCCAGCAGTTTCCCCCAGGGTGTTTTCAATGAGCAGTTCTTC. Residues: CASSFPQGVFNEQFF.

This clone was seen a few times. One end of the junction is discordant with germline, which a read error may explain. The V gene is TRBV12-3 or TRBV12-4, the J gene TRBJ2-2; 7 bases line up with TRBD1. This CDR3 has 13 amino acids. The CDR3 DNA is TGTGCCGTCGATAAGAAGGGGGCCGGGGAGCCGTTTTTT. Its protein product is CAVDKKGAGEPFF.

On this clone itself: A junction boundary mismatches the germline segment, possibly from a read error. The chain employs TRBV7-8 and TRBJ2-5; D is ambiguous. The CDR3 consists of 16 residues. Germline V gives CDR1 SGHVS, CDR2 FQNEAQ. CDR3 DNA sequence: TGTTCCAGCAGCTTTGCATTGGTTAGCCAGGTAGAGACCCAGTACTTC. Its protein is CSSSFALVSQVETQYF.

CDR3 sequence: CASSPAGSYQPQHF. The DNA of the CDR3 is TGTGCCAGCTCACCGGCGGGGAGTTATCAGCCCCAGCATTTT. The V call is TRBV18, the J call TRBJ1-5; D gene unclear. CDR1 and CDR2 from the germline V gene are KGHSH and LQKENI. The CDR3 sequence is 14 residues long. V was clipped by 3 bases and J by 5 bases, with 11 bases between them. Drawing the rest from reference TRBV18 and TRBJ1-5, the complete variable domain is NAGVMQNPRHLVRRRGQEARLRCSPMKGHSHVYWYRQLPEEGLKFMVYLQKENIIDESGMPKERFSAEFPKEGPSILRIQQVVRGDSAAYFCASSPAGSYQPQHFGDGTRLSIL.

For this clone: A read error may produce the germline difference seen at one junction end. This rearrangement joins TRBV6-1 to TRBJ2-1; 9 nucleotides match TRBD2. The CDR3 is 16 residues long. Germline CDR1 reads MNHNS; CDR2 reads SASEGT. The CDR3: CASSSSSGAANREQSF. The CDR3 DNA follows: TGTGCCAGCAGTAGTTCTAGCGGGGCCGCTAACAGGGAGCAGTCCTTC.

The gene calls are TRBV6-1 and TRBJ2-2, with TRBD2 matching 8 bases. The CDR3 consists of 15 residues. V lost 4 bases, J lost 6 bases, and 7 bases stayed unmatched. Germline V gene lookup returns CDR1 MNHNS and CDR2 SASEGT. As DNA, the CDR3 is TGTGCCAGCAGTGGACAAGCGGGAGAGGCCGGGGAGCTGTTTTTT. It yields the protein CASSGQAGEAGELFF.

This clone has a count of ten or more. This may be a read error, as it is one base from a much larger clone. J is TRBJ2-7 and V is TRBV7-2; tentative D call: TRBD2 (7 bases). Trimming cost V 6 bases and J 6 bases, with 15 bases left between them. From germline, CDR1 is SGHTA and CDR2 FQGNSA. This CDR3 comprises 13 residues. CDR3 sequence reads: CASRGGAACEQYF. Here the CDR3 DNA reads TGTGCCAGCAGGGGGGGGGCAGCCTGCGAGCAGTACTTC.

This clone has only a few counts. V and J are TRBV6-1 and TRBJ1-2; the match to TRBD1 covers 7 bases. The CDR3 length is 15 residues. Germline loops: CDR1 MNHNS, CDR2 SASEGT. The junction had 11 bases not matched to a gene; V was cut back by 7 bases and J by 3 bases. The CDR3, as DNA: TGTGCCAGCAAGGCCAGGGGGGTGAATGACTATGGCTACACCTTC. Amino acids: CASKARGVNDYGYTF.

This clone was counted at least ten times. J is TRBJ2-7 and V is TRBV18, with D hard to call. The CDR3 has 14 residues. Germline V gives CDR1 KGHSH, CDR2 LQKENI. Trimming took 3 bases from V and 5 from J, leaving 14 bases between them. The CDR3 protein is CASSPQAGAHEQYF. DNA of the CDR3: TGTGCCAGCTCACCGCAGGCAGGAGCCCACGAGCAGTACTTC.

At least ten counts were recorded for this clone. One junction end disagrees with the germline gene, perhaps due to a read error. This chain joins TRBV7-7 and TRBJ2-5; 10 bases are shared with TRBD1. CDR3 length: 15 amino acids. The germline V gene encodes CDR1 SSHAT and CDR2 FNYEAQ (reference sequence). The CDR3 DNA is TGTGCTAGCAGCTTGGCTCGGGACAGGGGAGAGACCCAGTACTTC. It yields the protein CASSLARDRGETQYF.

The chain recombines TRBV11-1 with TRBJ2-7, with TRBD2 matching 11 bases. Germline CDR1 and CDR2: SGHAT and FQDESV (reference sequence). There are 16 residues in the CDR3. J lost 0 bases, V lost 6 bases, and 7 bases had no gene match. In DNA form, the CDR3 reads TGTGCCAGCAGTTGGGGGACTAGCGGTAACTCCTACGAGCAGTACTTC. Translated, it gives CASSWGTSGNSYEQYF.

This clone is medium-sized by share. This chain connects TRBV11-2 to TRBJ2-7, with 7 positions matching TRBD2. Germline trimming cut 5 bases from V and 4 bases from J; bases unmatched to any gene: 5. The CDR3 spans 13 residues. From germline, CDR1 is SGHAT and CDR2 FQNNGV. The CDR3 bases are TGTGCCAGCAGCCCCAACGGGGGGTACGAGCAGTACTTC. Translation: CASSPNGGYEQYF.

The chain couples TRBV5-6 to TRBJ1-1; no clear D. The CDR3 is made up of 17 amino acids. Germline-derived CDR1 and CDR2 are SGHDT and YYEEEE. V was trimmed by 3 bases and J by 0 bases, leaving 18 bases between them. The CDR3 DNA follows: TGTGCCAGCAGCTCGGGTCCACGAAATCACATGAACACTGAAGCTTTCTTT. Translated, it gives CASSSGPRNHMNTEAFF.

In its sample, this clone was seen many times. The rearrangement links TRBV9 to TRBJ2-3, with 11 bases matching TRBD2. Germline values: CDR1 SGDLS, CDR2 YYNGEE. The V gene end was trimmed by 3 bases and the J gene end by 4 bases; junction bases not matched to a gene: 7. The CDR3 is 16 residues long. The chain's CDR3 is CASSARLAGGSDTQYF. Here the CDR3 DNA reads TGTGCCAGCAGCGCCAGGCTAGCGGGGGGATCAGATACGCAGTATTTT.

In its sample, this clone was seen many times. The J gene is TRBJ1-1, the V gene TRBV30; a weak D match, TRBD1 (5 bases). Looked up from germline, CDR1 is GTSNPN and CDR2 is SVGIG (reference sequence). CDR3 size: 15 residues. V was pared by 1 base and J by 5 bases, with 17 bases between. CDR3 coding DNA: TGTGCCTGGAGTGGTCCGGTGGAGGGGTGGACTGAAGCTTTCTTT. The encoded protein is CAWSGPVEGWTEAFF.